Each of the 19 T cell receptor beta chains below was sequenced from the same sample in a study of post-analysis software for immune sequencing data. These receptors have no known antigen. Whole-study results and caveats: TRBV5-6, TRBV5-1 and TRBV20-1 belonged to a set of a few TRBV segments that were more frequent in patients than controls.

Unique molecular identifiers were built into the TCR beta cDNA libraries. TCRdb passed the PCR reads through MiXCR, listing each CDR3 protein once. The sample lists about 400,000 distinct CDR3 sequences, about a third occurring once. The sample was blood. The source of these receptors is a girl aged 5-17 years with multiple sclerosis.

A remark on this clonotype: Its ends do not fully match the called genes, so a read error is possible. This chain links TRBV9 with TRBJ2-5; 10 nucleotides match TRBD2. CDR1 is SGDLS and CDR2 is YYNGEE in the germline V gene. The CDR3 runs 15 residues. The CDR3, as DNA: TGTGCCAGCGGCGTTGGAGCGGGGGGGTGGGAGACCCAGTACTTC. Encoded protein: CASGVGAGGWETQYF.

There are a few counts of this clonotype. The chain uses TRBV7-9 and TRBJ2-5; 7 bases are a match to TRBD1. The germline V gene encodes CDR1 SEHNR and CDR2 FQNEAQ (reference sequence). The CDR3 sequence is 15 residues long. V shed 0 bases, J shed 1 base, and the junction held 2 bases outside the gene matches. CDR3 in amino acids: CASSLATGLQETQYF. The CDR3 DNA reads as TGTGCCAGCAGCTTAGCGACAGGGCTCCAAGAGACCCAGTACTTC.

This chain connects TRBV5-1 to TRBJ2-7, with TRBD1 as a possible D gene (6 bases). V was trimmed by 1 base and J by 3 bases, leaving 11 bases between them. Germline CDR1 SGHRS, CDR2 YFSETQ. This CDR3 is built from 14 residues. CDR3 DNA: TGCGCCAGCAGCTTGAACCGGGACAACTACGAGCAGTACTTC. This translates into CASSLNRDNYEQYF.

This clonotype was picked up a small number of times. V gene TRBV20-1 combines with J gene TRBJ2-5, with a tentative D call TRBD2 (7 bases). V was shortened by 0 bases and J by 1 base, with 12 bases between the two germline ends. The CDR3 totals 15 residues. Germline CDR1 is DFQATT and CDR2 is SNEGSKA (reference sequence). The CDR3 DNA reads TGCAGTGCTAGAGAGGAGGGGGGGTTCCAAGAGACCCAGTACTTC. This encodes CSAREEGGFQETQYF.

This clonotype has a handful of counts. The chain carries TRBV9 and TRBJ2-2; D remains unclear. Trimming pared 1 base from V and 3 bases from J, leaving 13 bases between. The CDR3 has 16 amino acids. The germline V gene encodes CDR1 SGDLS and CDR2 YYNGEE. This CDR3 is CASSVSARADTGELFF. CDR3 in DNA: TGTGCCAGCAGCGTATCGGCTCGGGCGGACACCGGGGAGCTGTTTTTT.

The genes are TRBV2 and TRBJ2-1; D gene uncertain. The CDR3 runs 13 residues. The V gene lost 3 bases and the J gene lost 7 bases, with 10 bases spanning the gap. Germline V lookup: CDR1 SNHLY, CDR2 FYNNEI. Here the CDR3 reads CASSDDPLNEQFF. CDR3 in DNA: TGTGCCAGCAGTGATGACCCCTTGAATGAGCAGTTCTTC.

This clonotype was counted only a few times. The chain combines TRBV6-5 with TRBJ2-7, with TRBD2 matching over 9 bases. Per germline, CDR1 MNHEY and CDR2 SVGAGI. The trim removed 6 bases at V and 0 bases at J, leaving 18 bases unmatched. This CDR3 region has 19 residues. The CDR3 reads CASSLRRSGGPPSSYEQYF. CDR3 nucleotide sequence: TGTGCCAGCAGCTTACGCCGTAGCGGGGGTCCTCCAAGCTCCTACGAGCAGTACTTC.

There are many counts of this clonotype. The rearrangement uses TRBV28 and TRBJ1-6, with 9 bases that match TRBD1. This CDR3 comprises 17 residues. Trimming removed 4 bases from V and 5 bases from J; junction bases left unmatched: 9. CDR1 is MDHEN and CDR2 is SYDVKM in the germline V gene. CDR3 region: CASSSSGQGEDNSPLHF. CDR3 DNA sequence: TGTGCCAGCAGTTCCTCGGGACAGGGAGAGGATAATTCACCCCTCCACTTT.

This clonotype was observed a few times. This chain links TRBV3-1 with TRBJ2-1; TRBD2 matches 9 bases. Trimming at V came to 4 bases and at J to 7 bases, leaving 8 bases not matched to a gene. Per germline, CDR1 LGHDT and CDR2 YNNKEL (reference sequence). There are 15 residues in the CDR3. The CDR3 DNA reads TGTGCCAGCAGCCCCGAGCAGCGGGGGGAGAATGAGCAGTTCTTC. It specifies CASSPEQRGENEQFF.

This clonotype was counted between two and nine times. V and J are TRBV29-1 and TRBJ2-1; 14 bases line up with TRBD2. The trim removed 3 bases at V and 4 bases at J, leaving 2 bases unmatched. The CDR3 spans 15 residues. In germline, CDR1 is SQVTM, CDR2 ANQGSEA. For the CDR3, the DNA is TGCAGCGTTGAGGGACTAGCGGGGGTTTACAATGAGCAGTTCTTC. This codes for CSVEGLAGVYNEQFF.

This clonotype was observed a few times. The CDR3 sequence is CSAIDTSNQPQHF. DNA for the CDR3: TGCAGTGCTATAGACACCAGCAATCAGCCCCAGCATTTT. This chain connects TRBV20-1 to TRBJ1-5; D unresolved. Germline CDR1 and CDR2: DFQATT and SNEGSKA (reference sequence). This CDR3 comprises 13 residues. V lost 4 bases and J lost 1, with 8 bases in between.

This clonotype appeared a few times. V and J are TRBV4-1 and TRBJ2-7, with D uncertain. Trimming removed 6 bases from V and 0 bases from J, with 9 bases in between. The CDR3 consists of 13 residues. From germline, CDR1 is MGHRA and CDR2 YSYEKL. CDR3 sequence reads: CASRMAGSYEQYF. In DNA form, the CDR3 reads TGCGCCAGCAGGATGGCAGGCTCCTACGAGCAGTACTTC.

This clonotype has just a few counts. The chain recombines TRBV3-1 with TRBJ2-1; 13 nucleotides align to TRBD2. The length of the CDR3 is 17 residues. Germline V gene data show CDR1 as LGHDT and CDR2 as YNNKEL (reference sequence). Losses at the gene ends were 0 bases for V and 5 bases for J; bases not matched to a gene: 4. The CDR3 reads CASSQDGLAGADNEQFF. CDR3 nucleotides: TGTGCCAGCAGCCAAGATGGACTAGCGGGGGCCGACAATGAGCAGTTCTTC.

V usage is TRBV5-8 and J usage is TRBJ2-1, with TRBD1 matching over 8 bases. Losses at the gene ends were 2 bases for V and 2 bases for J; bases not matched to a gene: 3. The CDR3 runs to 15 residues. Germline lookup yields CDR1 SGHTS and CDR2 YDEGEE. CDR3 region: CASSFRGQAYNEQFF. For the CDR3, the DNA is TGTGCCAGCAGCTTCAGGGGGCAGGCCTACAATGAGCAGTTCTTC.

This clonotype has a handful of counts. The rearrangement joins TRBV6-1 to TRBJ2-3, with 11 bases identical to TRBD2. The CDR3 is 17 amino acids. Germline CDR1 is MNHNS and CDR2 is SASEGT. J was trimmed by 0 bases and V by 5 bases; bases with no gene match: 7. The CDR3 protein is CASSPLAGGASTDTQYF. The CDR3 DNA reads as TGTGCCAGCAGTCCGTTAGCGGGGGGGGCGAGCACAGATACGCAGTATTTT.

V and J are TRBV7-8 and TRBJ2-1; no clear D gene. The CDR3 loop spans 10 amino acids. V was trimmed by 11 bases and J by 8 bases, leaving 10 bases between them. The germline V gene encodes CDR1 SGHVS and CDR2 FQNEAQ. CDR3 nucleotide sequence: TGTGCCGCAGGAGTGGATGAGCAGTTCTTC. This codes for CAAGVDEQFF. Looking up the rest from reference TRBV7-8 and TRBJ2-1 gives the full variable domain: GAGVSQSPRYKVAKRGQDVALRCDPISGHVSLFWYQQALGQGPEFLTYFQNEAQLDKSGLPSDRFFAERPEGSVSTLKIQRTQQEDSAVYLCAAGVDEQFFGPGTRLTVL.

This clonotype came up many times. The chain carries TRBV7-2 and TRBJ2-7; 7 bases align to TRBD1. The CDR3 contains 14 residues. The germline CDR1 and CDR2 sequences are SGHTA and FQGNSA. Unmatched junction bases numbered 9, after V lost 5 bases and J lost 5 bases. CDR3 residues: CASSRQQGSHEQYF. The CDR3 DNA is TGTGCCAGCAGCAGACAACAGGGGTCCCACGAGCAGTACTTC.

This clonotype turned up a few times. The chain couples TRBV4-2 to TRBJ2-3, with D perhaps TRBD2 (6 bases). There are 15 residues in the CDR3. CDR1 is LGHNA and CDR2 is YNFKEQ in the germline V gene. The ends were cut back, 0 bases at V and 4 bases at J, with 11 bases in the middle. This chain's CDR3 is CASSQETRRADTQYF. DNA of the CDR3: TGTGCCAGCAGCCAAGAGACTAGGAGGGCAGATACGCAGTATTTT.

The J gene is TRBJ2-1, the V gene TRBV7-2; D remains ambiguous. Matching the DNA end better, TRBJ2-7 makes the J call doubtful. CDR3 size: 12 residues. Germline CDR1 SGHTA, CDR2 FQGNSA. The CDR3 is CASSYPSNEQYF. CDR3 nucleotides: TGTGCCAGCAGCTACCCTAGTAATGAGCAGTACTTC.